Following are 20 T cell receptor beta chains from one sample sequenced in a study of shared clonotypes between healthy human individuals. Repertoires were generated with immunoSEQ multiplex PCR, while TCRdb's copy carries only in-frame clones and drops some. The top ten hold under 15% of the sample, which has fewer than 500,000 clones, roughly 79% seen once. Sequencing was done on a sample of PBMCs. The receptors shown here come from a woman aged 40 to 50 in good health. Some clones in this sample may be carry-over from other donors' samples.

This chain uses TRBV10-2 with TRBJ2-3, with D tentatively TRBD1 or TRBD2 (5 bases each). Trimming stripped 10 bases from V and 3 bases from J, with 23 bases between. The CDR3 sequence is 16 residues long. Germline V CDR1 and CDR2: WSHSY, SAAADI. Here the CDR3 reads CATSSGGQGGTDTQYF. In DNA, the CDR3 is TGCGCCACCTCCAGTGGGGGTCAGGGTGGGACAGATACGCAGTATTTT.

The chain uses TRBV28 and TRBJ2-7; TRBD2 agrees at 12 bases. The germline gives CDR1 MDHEN, CDR2 SYDVKM. The CDR3 spans 16 residues. V trimming: 4 bases; J trimming: 2 bases; junction bases outside the gene matches: 6. The CDR3 loop is CASSSGTSGRPYEQYF. The CDR3 nucleotides are TGTGCCAGCAGTTCGGGGACTAGCGGGCGGCCCTACGAGCAGTACTTC.

The V call is TRBV6-1, the J call TRBJ2-5, with TRBD2 identical over 10 bases. Germline CDR1 is MNHNS and CDR2 is SASEGT. Germline trimming cut 2 bases from V and 6 bases from J; bases unmatched to any gene: 9. The CDR3 contains 16 residues. In DNA, the CDR3 is TGTGCCAGCAGTGAATTGGCCGGGACTAGCGTACAGACCCAGTACTTC. As protein: CASSELAGTSVQTQYF.

The V and J genes are TRBV27 and TRBJ2-2, with TRBD2 matching over 10 bases. The V gene's germline CDR1 is MNHEY and CDR2 SMNVEV (reference sequence). This CDR3 is 18 amino acids long. With 5 bases clipped from V and 7 bases from J, the junction kept 16 bases outside the gene matches. CDR3 DNA sequence: TGTGCCAGCAGTCCCGACCCCCTAGCGGGAGTAATGGTCGGGGAGCTGTTTTTT. It codes for CASSPDPLAGVMVGELFF.

This chain uses TRBV7-9 with TRBJ2-7; D might be TRBD1 or TRBD2, each matching 6 bases. CDR3 size: 15 residues. Per the germline V gene, CDR1 is SEHNR and CDR2 is FQNEAQ (reference sequence). V lost 5 bases and J 5 bases, leaving 19 bases between the germline ends. CDR3 sequence (DNA): TGTGCCAGCAGCAAAACGCGGTTCGGGGGCGACGAGCAGTACTTC. This codes for CASSKTRFGGDEQYF. The whole variable domain, remainder taken from reference TRBV7-9 and TRBJ2-7, is DTGVSQNPRHKITKRGQNVTFRCDPISEHNRLYWYRQTLGQGPEFLTYFQNEAQLEKSRLLSDRFSAERPKGSFSTLEIQRTEQGDSAMYLCASSKTRFGGDEQYFGPGTRLTVT.

The chain is built from TRBV10-2 and TRBJ2-3; D gene uncertain. Germline assignment: CDR1 WSHSY and CDR2 SAAADI. The CDR3 has 13 amino acids. V lost 4 bases, J lost 4 bases, and 9 bases lay in between. The CDR3 is CASSVTPPDTQYF. The CDR3 nucleotides read TGCGCCAGCAGTGTAACCCCCCCAGATACGCAGTATTTT.

As DNA, the CDR3 is TGCGCCAGCAGCGGGGACGGATTGAACACTGAAGCTTTCTTT. Its protein is CASSGDGLNTEAFF. The rearrangement uses TRBV5-1 and TRBJ1-1; D perhaps matches TRBD1 (5 bases). Trimming left V 4 bases short and J 0 bases short, with 10 bases between. The germline CDR1 and CDR2 sequences are SGHRS and YFSETQ. This CDR3 has 14 amino acids.

V usage is TRBV4-2 and J usage is TRBJ2-7; a possible D gene is TRBD2 (6 bases). Per the germline V gene, CDR1 is LGHNA and CDR2 is YNFKEQ. The CDR3 totals 13 residues. Trimming took off 1 base at V and 2 bases at J, with 6 bases between the two ends. The CDR3 DNA reads as TGTGCCAGCAGCCAAGCGGGGGCCTACGAGCAGTACTTC. Translating gives CASSQAGAYEQYF.

This clone appeared a few times. The genes are TRBV6-5 and TRBJ2-3; 8 bases agree with TRBD2. The J segment lost 6 bases and the V segment lost 6 bases, leaving 11 bases of the junction unmatched. CDR1 is MNHEY and CDR2 is SVGAGI in the germline V gene. The CDR3 sequence is 15 residues long. DNA of the CDR3: TGTGCCAGCAGCCCTGTGACAGGCGGGAGGGATACGCAGTATTTT. Translating it yields CASSPVTGGRDTQYF.

The chain has TRBV6-4 and TRBJ2-1, with a possible D match to TRBD1 (6 bases). CDR3 length: 15 residues. With 2 bases removed from V and 2 bases from J, the gap between germline ends came to 10 bases. The germline V gene has CDR1 MRHNA and CDR2 SNTAGT. DNA of the CDR3: TGTGCCAGCAGTGACGGGACACAGACCTACAATGAGCAGTTCTTC. Protein product: CASSDGTQTYNEQFF.

This sequence joins TRBV11-1 and TRBJ1-1; possibly TRBD1 for D (5 bases). There are 12 residues in the CDR3. V shed 5 bases and J shed 7 bases, with 11 bases lying between them. Germline CDR1 and CDR2: SGHAT and FQDESV (reference sequence). The CDR3 sequence: CASSRSTDEAFF. As DNA, the CDR3 is TGTGCCAGCAGCCGATCGACAGATGAAGCTTTCTTT.

The gene calls are TRBV7-9 and TRBJ2-3, with D perhaps TRBD2 (5 bases). Trimming pared 1 base from V and 0 bases from J, leaving 11 bases between. The germline V gene encodes CDR1 SEHNR and CDR2 FQNEAQ (reference sequence). This CDR3 has 16 residues. The CDR3 region is CASSLGASPSTDTQYF. For the CDR3, the DNA is TGTGCCAGCAGCTTAGGGGCTAGCCCTAGCACAGATACGCAGTATTTT.

This clone has more than one count but fewer than ten. The chain carries TRBV2 and TRBJ1-5; no clear D. The ends were cut back, 6 bases at V and 6 bases at J, with 12 bases in the middle. The CDR3 contains 13 residues. Per the germline V gene, CDR1 is SNHLY and CDR2 is FYNNEI. CDR3 in amino acids: CASSIGVRQPQHF. CDR3 nucleotides: TGTGCCAGCAGCATCGGGGTCCGTCAGCCCCAGCATTTT.

A single count supports this clone. The chain joins TRBV5-1 to TRBJ2-7; a weak D match, TRBD1 (5 bases). This CDR3 has 16 residues. V was shortened by 0 bases and J by 4 bases, with 17 bases between the two germline ends. CDR1 is SGHRS, CDR2 YFSETQ, per germline. CDR3 DNA: TGCGCCAGCAGCTTGGAGACAGTCCTCTTCACGTACGAGCAGTACTTC. It yields the protein CASSLETVLFTYEQYF. Filled out from reference TRBV5-1 and TRBJ2-7, the complete variable domain reads KAGVTQTPRYLIKTRGQQVTLSCSPISGHRSVSWYQQTPGQGLQFLFEYFSETQRNKGNFPGRFSGRQFSNSRSEMNVSTLELGDSALYLCASSLETVLFTYEQYFGPGTRLTVT.

This clone was observed a single time. The chain links TRBV7-9 to TRBJ2-7; 7 bases are a match to TRBD2. Trimming at V came to 3 bases and at J to 0 bases, leaving 5 bases not matched to a gene. Germline V gives CDR1 SEHNR, CDR2 FQNEAQ (reference sequence). The CDR3 spans 15 residues. CDR3 in DNA: TGTGCCAGCAGCTTGAGCGGGGACTCCTCCTACGAGCAGTACTTC. Translated, it gives CASSLSGDSSYEQYF.

The CDR3 here is CASSLTGGRNTGELFF. The CDR3 DNA reads TGTGCCAGCAGTTTGACAGGCGGGAGGAACACCGGGGAGCTGTTTTTT. The J gene is TRBJ2-2, the V gene TRBV28, with D possibly TRBD2 on 7 matching bases. The germline V and J ends were trimmed by 3 bases and 1 base, with 12 bases remaining between them. The CDR3 length is 16 residues. CDR1 MDHEN and CDR2 SYDVKM come from the germline V gene.

The chain employs TRBV2 and TRBJ2-5; no reliable D call. Trimming took 0 bases from V and 4 from J, leaving 12 bases between them. This CDR3 spans 15 amino acids. Looked up from germline, CDR1 is SNHLY and CDR2 is FYNNEI. CDR3 bases: TGTGCCAGCAGTGAAGCGCTTAGAGGTGCAGAGACCCAGTACTTC. It yields the protein CASSEALRGAETQYF.

This chain connects TRBV4-3 to TRBJ1-5, with unresolved D. CDR3 length equals 15 residues. V dropped 1 base and J dropped 0 bases, with 7 bases sitting between them. Per germline, CDR1 LGHNA and CDR2 YSLEER. The CDR3 region is CASSQAAYSNQPQHF. Written as DNA, the CDR3 is TGCGCCAGCAGCCAAGCGGCTTATAGCAATCAGCCCCAGCATTTT.

The V call is TRBV5-3, the J call TRBJ2-1; 11 nucleotides line up with TRBD2. TRBV5-3 falls under the ORF class, with uncertain function. V lost 4 bases and J lost 10; bases outside the gene matches: 13. The CDR3 is 16 amino acids. The DNA of the CDR3 is TGTGCCAGAAGCGCTACTGGACTAGCGGGCGGGGAGGAGCAGTTCTTC. This gives the protein CARSATGLAGGEEQFF.

The chain combines TRBV5-6 with TRBJ2-1; 9 bases map to TRBD2. The CDR3 spans 15 residues. With V trimmed by 6 bases and J by 4 bases, 8 bases remained unmatched. CDR1 is SGHDT and CDR2 is YYEEEE in the germline V gene. CDR3: CASTLGLAGYNEQFF. Written as DNA, the CDR3 is TGTGCCAGCACCCTCGGGCTAGCGGGATACAATGAGCAGTTCTTC.